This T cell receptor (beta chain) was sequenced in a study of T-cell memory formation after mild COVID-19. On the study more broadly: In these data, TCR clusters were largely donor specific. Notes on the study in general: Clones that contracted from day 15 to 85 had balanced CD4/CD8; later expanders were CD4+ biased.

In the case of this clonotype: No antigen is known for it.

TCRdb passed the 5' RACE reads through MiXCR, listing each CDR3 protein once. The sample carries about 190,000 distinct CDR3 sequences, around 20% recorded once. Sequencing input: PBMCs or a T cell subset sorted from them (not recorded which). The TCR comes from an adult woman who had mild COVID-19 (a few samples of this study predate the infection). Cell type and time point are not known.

Here the CDR3 DNA reads TGCGCCAGCAGCCCTCAGGGGGCTCAGGCCGGGGAGCTGTTTTTT. Protein sequence: CASSPQGAQAGELFF. This sequence joins TRBV5-1 and TRBJ2-2; 8 positions match TRBD1. The CDR3 spans 15 residues. The V segment lost 4 bases and the J segment 6 bases; nucleotides outside the gene matches: 8. The germline gives CDR1 SGHRS, CDR2 YFSETQ.